The T cell receptor (beta chain) under discussion was sequenced for a study of cytomegalovirus exposure and HLA in healthy donors. Points from the study as a whole: The authors confirmed in vitro that three CMV-associated chains were specific for CMV antigens. Most TCR sequences showed up rarely, but some public TCRs showed up in many donors.

Germline assignment: CDR1 LNHDA and CDR2 SQIVND (reference sequence). This CDR3 region has 16 residues. V lost 6 bases, J lost 4 bases, and 8 bases stayed unmatched. As for this clone: The target antigen is unknown.

Method: immunoSEQ multiplex PCR; TCRdb's copy keeps in-frame clones and lacks some. Of 70,000 to 85,000 clones in the sample, roughly 94% were seen once. The donors were part of the approximately 120-subject validation cohort, which stood apart from the approximately 670-subject first cohort. This TCR was recovered from a woman in her late teens or twenties in good health and CMV-seropositive. The rearrangement joins TRBV19 to TRBJ2-7, with 14 bases aligning to TRBD2. Sequenced: PBMCs. CDR3 in amino acids: CASRPPTSGGAYEQYF. As DNA, the CDR3 is TGTGCCAGTAGGCCTCCGACTAGCGGGGGGGCTTACGAGCAGTACTTC. Full variable domain (remainder filled in from reference TRBV19 and TRBJ2-7): DGGITQSPKYLFRKEGQNVTLSCEQNLNHDAMYWYRQDPGQGLRLIYYSQIVNDFQKGDIAEGYSVSREKKESFPLTVTSAQKNPTAFYLCASRPPTSGGAYEQYFGPGTRLTVT.